A selection of T cell receptor beta chains follows, all from one sample in a study of shared clonotypes between healthy human individuals. Sequencing was performed with immunoSEQ multiplex PCR; in TCRdb, only in-frame clones are kept and a portion is missing. The data contain about 1 million clones, about 70% of them singletons. Sequences were obtained from memory CD4+ T cells sorted from blood. Receptors were obtained from a man aged 18 to 30 in good health. Both conserved end residues are part of each CDR3. The D gene is left open where the match is weak. Clone size is given for some rows only: seen once, a few or many times, or a class if the clone is expanded.

j_call: TRBJ1-2; clone_size: .; v_call: TRBV28; d_call: TRBD1; cdr3_aa: CASGSGQHSYGYTF; cdr3_nt: TGTGCCAGCGGATCGGGACAGCATTCCTATGGCTACACCTTC
j_call: TRBJ2-2; clone_size: .; v_call: TRBV10-1; d_call: .; cdr3_aa: CASSESWGATGELFF; cdr3_nt: TGCGCCAGCAGTGAGTCTTGGGGGGCCACCGGGGAGCTGTTTTTT
j_call: TRBJ1-6; clone_size: .; v_call: TRBV10-1; d_call: .; cdr3_aa: CASSREPNSPLHF; cdr3_nt: TGCGCCAGCAGTCGGGAACCTAATTCACCCCTCCACTTT
j_call: TRBJ2-3; clone_size: .; v_call: TRBV7-2; d_call: TRBD2; cdr3_aa: CASSPSGSSTDTQYF; cdr3_nt: TGTGCCAGCAGCCCTAGCGGGAGTAGCACAGATACGCAGTATTTT
j_call: TRBJ1-6; clone_size: .; v_call: TRBV6-1; d_call: .; cdr3_aa: CASSETGGRWGNSPLHF; cdr3_nt: TGTGCCAGCAGTGAAACCGGTGGACGATGGGGGAATTCACCCCTCCACTTT
j_call: TRBJ1-1; clone_size: few; v_call: TRBV19; d_call: .; cdr3_aa: CASGFSGNTEAFF; cdr3_nt: TGTGCTTCGGGCTTCTCAGGAAACACTGAAGCTTTCTTT
j_call: TRBJ2-3; clone_size: .; v_call: TRBV19; d_call: TRBD1; cdr3_aa: CASGEQGFTDTQYF; cdr3_nt: TGTGCCAGTGGAGAACAGGGGTTCACAGATACGCAGTATTTT
j_call: TRBJ2-1; clone_size: .; v_call: TRBV7-8; d_call: .; cdr3_aa: CASRPLRGEQFF; cdr3_nt: TGTGCCAGCAGACCCCTAAGAGGTGAGCAGTTCTTC
j_call: TRBJ1-2; clone_size: few; v_call: TRBV10-2; d_call: .; cdr3_aa: CASRRQVGAGGYTF; cdr3_nt: TGCGCCAGCAGACGTCAGGTGGGGGCCGGGGGCTACACCTTC
j_call: TRBJ2-7; clone_size: .; v_call: TRBV6-5; d_call: .; cdr3_aa: CASSRDVRGAYEQYF; cdr3_nt: TGTGCCAGCAGTCGTGACGTGAGGGGGGCCTACGAGCAGTACTTC
j_call: TRBJ1-3; clone_size: .; v_call: TRBV27; d_call: .; cdr3_aa: CASSSHAGNTIYF; cdr3_nt: TGTGCCAGCAGTTCCCACGCAGGAAACACCATATATTTT
j_call: TRBJ1-2; clone_size: .; v_call: TRBV5-1; d_call: .; cdr3_aa: CASSFDSAAGNYGYTF; cdr3_nt: TGCGCCAGCAGCTTCGACAGCGCCGCTGGTAACTATGGCTACACCTTC
j_call: TRBJ2-3; clone_size: .; v_call: TRBV27; d_call: TRBD2; cdr3_aa: CASSQTRLAGGTDTQYF; cdr3_nt: TGTGCCAGCAGTCAGACCCGACTAGCGGGGGGCACAGATACGCAGTATTTT
j_call: TRBJ2-3; clone_size: .; v_call: TRBV6-5; d_call: .; cdr3_aa: CASSSRTNIGDDTQYF; cdr3_nt: TGTGCCAGCAGTTCCCGGACTAACATCGGCGATGATACGCAGTATTTT
j_call: TRBJ2-1; clone_size: few; v_call: TRBV7-2; d_call: TRBD2; cdr3_aa: CASSWKGLAGGGEQFF; cdr3_nt: TGTGCCAGCAGCTGGAAAGGGCTAGCGGGAGGGGGTGAGCAGTTCTTC
j_call: TRBJ1-5; clone_size: once; v_call: TRBV2; d_call: .; cdr3_aa: CASSAQDSGLRYSNQPQHF; cdr3_nt: TGTGCCAGCAGTGCCCAAGACTCAGGTCTAAGATATAGCAATCAGCCCCAGCATTTT
j_call: TRBJ1-5; clone_size: .; v_call: TRBV5-5; d_call: TRBD1; cdr3_aa: CASSGQGNQPQHF; cdr3_nt: TGTGCCAGCAGCGGACAGGGAAATCAGCCCCAGCATTTT
j_call: TRBJ2-2; clone_size: .; v_call: TRBV5-1; d_call: TRBD1; cdr3_aa: CASSLTDRGSGELFF; cdr3_nt: TGCGCCAGCAGCTTAACCGACAGGGGATCCGGGGAGCTGTTTTTT
j_call: TRBJ1-2; clone_size: .; v_call: TRBV2; d_call: .; cdr3_aa: CASSVSRVGGYTF; cdr3_nt: TGTGCCAGCAGTGTTTCCAGGGTGGGCGGCTACACCTTC
j_call: TRBJ1-6; clone_size: .; v_call: TRBV27; d_call: .; cdr3_aa: CASRSQGSLYNSPLHF; cdr3_nt: TGTGCCAGCAGGTCTCAGGGGAGTCTCTATAATTCACCCCTCCACTTT
j_call: TRBJ2-3; clone_size: .; v_call: TRBV2; d_call: .; cdr3_aa: CASSDVSTDTQYF; cdr3_nt: TGTGCCAGCAGTGATGTAAGCACAGATACGCAGTATTTT
j_call: TRBJ2-7; clone_size: .; v_call: TRBV10-3; d_call: .; cdr3_aa: CAIRRGDGYGEQYF; cdr3_nt: TGTGCCATCAGGCGGGGCGACGGATATGGCGAGCAGTACTTC
j_call: TRBJ2-1; clone_size: few; v_call: TRBV10-3; d_call: TRBD2; cdr3_aa: CAISGGLANGEQFF; cdr3_nt: TGTGCCATCAGTGGAGGACTAGCCAATGGGGAGCAGTTCTTC
j_call: TRBJ2-3; clone_size: few; v_call: TRBV30; d_call: TRBD2; cdr3_aa: CAWSGLAGDTDTQYF; cdr3_nt: TGTGCCTGGAGTGGGCTAGCGGGGGACACAGATACGCAGTATTTT
j_call: TRBJ2-2; clone_size: once; v_call: TRBV6-6; d_call: .; cdr3_aa: CASSYWRGQNTGELFF; cdr3_nt: TGTGCCAGCAGTTACTGGAGGGGACAGAACACCGGGGAGCTGTTTTTT
j_call: TRBJ2-7; clone_size: .; v_call: TRBV5-1; d_call: TRBD1; cdr3_aa: CASSLRGSYEQYF; cdr3_nt: TGCGCCAGCAGCCTCAGGGGGTCCTACGAGCAGTACTTC
j_call: TRBJ2-5; clone_size: few; v_call: TRBV20-1; d_call: TRBD1; cdr3_aa: CSATTSGGAYF; cdr3_nt: TGCAGTGCTACTACTTCAGGGGGCGCATACTTC
j_call: TRBJ2-5; clone_size: .; v_call: TRBV2; d_call: TRBD2; cdr3_aa: CASSPRLAQETQYF; cdr3_nt: TGTGCCAGCAGCCCACGACTAGCGCAAGAGACCCAGTACTTC
j_call: TRBJ2-6; clone_size: once; v_call: TRBV6-1; d_call: .; cdr3_aa: CAITYSSGANVLTF; cdr3_nt: TGTGCCATCACATACTCCTCTGGGGCCAACGTCCTGACTTTC
j_call: TRBJ2-3; clone_size: once; v_call: TRBV7-2; d_call: TRBD2; cdr3_aa: CASSLASARGGRSTQYF; cdr3_nt: TGTGCCAGCAGCTTAGCATCGGCGAGGGGCGGGAGGAGCACGCAGTATTTT
j_call: TRBJ2-7; clone_size: once; v_call: TRBV7-2; d_call: TRBD2; cdr3_aa: CASSLVGSGSYEQYF; cdr3_nt: TGTGCCAGCAGCTTAGTTGGTAGCGGGAGCTACGAGCAGTACTTC
j_call: TRBJ2-1; clone_size: .; v_call: TRBV13; d_call: TRBD1; cdr3_aa: CASSPWDRANEQFF; cdr3_nt: TGTGCCAGCAGCCCCTGGGACAGGGCCAATGAGCAGTTCTTC
j_call: TRBJ2-1; clone_size: .; v_call: TRBV6-5; d_call: TRBD2; cdr3_aa: CASSLTSGSSYNEQFF; cdr3_nt: TGTGCCAGCAGTTTGACTAGCGGGAGCTCCTACAATGAGCAGTTCTTC
j_call: TRBJ2-1; clone_size: .; v_call: TRBV30; d_call: .; cdr3_aa: CAWSEYEQFF; cdr3_nt: TGTGCCTGGAGTGAATACGAGCAGTTCTTC
j_call: TRBJ2-2; clone_size: .; v_call: TRBV6-1; d_call: .; cdr3_aa: CVPCKRGRDGELFF; cdr3_nt: TGTGTGCCATGTAAGAGGGGACGAGACGGGGAGCTGTTTTTT
j_call: TRBJ2-7; clone_size: once; v_call: TRBV30; d_call: .; cdr3_aa: CAWSQGRYSYEQYF; cdr3_nt: TGTGCCTGGAGTCAAGGACGTTACTCCTACGAGCAGTACTTC
j_call: TRBJ2-5; clone_size: .; v_call: TRBV6-5; d_call: .; cdr3_aa: CASKKRAEQETQYF; cdr3_nt: TGTGCCAGCAAAAAACGGGCAGAGCAAGAGACCCAGTACTTC
j_call: TRBJ1-1; clone_size: .; v_call: TRBV6-6; d_call: .; cdr3_aa: CASSAKPGVTEAFF; cdr3_nt: TGTGCCAGCAGTGCCAAACCGGGGGTGACTGAAGCTTTCTTT
j_call: TRBJ1-5; clone_size: .; v_call: TRBV6-1; d_call: .; cdr3_aa: CASSEGLPKGGQPQHF; cdr3_nt: TGTGCCAGCAGTGAAGGCTTACCTAAGGGAGGTCAGCCCCAGCATTTT
j_call: TRBJ2-1; clone_size: .; v_call: TRBV5-6; d_call: .; cdr3_aa: CASSASGNEQFF; cdr3_nt: TGTGCCAGCAGCGCCTCTGGGAATGAGCAGTTCTTC
j_call: TRBJ2-2; clone_size: .; v_call: TRBV6-6; d_call: .; cdr3_aa: CASSYLAAGELFF; cdr3_nt: TGTGCCAGCAGTTACCTGGCGGCCGGGGAGCTGTTTTTT
j_call: TRBJ2-1; clone_size: .; v_call: TRBV5-1; d_call: TRBD2; cdr3_aa: CASSRTGGYNEQFF; cdr3_nt: TGCGCCAGCAGTAGAACGGGGGGGTACAATGAGCAGTTCTTC
j_call: TRBJ1-1; clone_size: few; v_call: TRBV7-9; d_call: .; cdr3_aa: CASSQEGRVEAFF; cdr3_nt: TGTGCCAGCAGCCAGGAGGGTAGGGTGGAAGCTTTCTTT
j_call: TRBJ2-7; clone_size: once; v_call: TRBV10-3; d_call: TRBD2; cdr3_aa: CAISGGTSYEQYF; cdr3_nt: TGTGCCATCAGTGGCGGGACTAGCTACGAGCAGTACTTC
j_call: TRBJ2-5; clone_size: .; v_call: TRBV6-4; d_call: TRBD2; cdr3_aa: CASSVSGGTQYF; cdr3_nt: TGTGCCAGCAGTGTTTCGGGGGGGACCCAGTACTTC
j_call: TRBJ2-7; clone_size: .; v_call: TRBV6-1; d_call: .; cdr3_aa: CASSPSFLAEQYF; cdr3_nt: TGTGCCAGCAGCCCCTCCTTTCTAGCGGAGCAGTACTTC